A single sample is the source of the 24 T cell receptor beta chains below, sequenced in a study of blood T cell repertoires in COVID-19. Libraries were prepared by immunoSEQ multiplex PCR; TCRdb keeps only in-frame clonotypes and omits some of them. The sample has about 90,000 clones, 80% seen once. Sequenced sample: peripheral blood. The receptors come from a woman aged 70-85 years with acute or convalescent COVID-19.

The rearrangement uses TRBV6-5 and TRBJ2-3; 7 nucleotides agree with TRBD2. Germline V lookup: CDR1 MNHEY, CDR2 SVGAGI. The CDR3 totals 14 residues. Trimming took 6 bases from V and 3 from J; bases not matched to a gene: 6. The CDR3 region is CASRRESGTDTQYF. The CDR3 coding sequence is TGTGCCAGCAGGCGGGAGTCTGGGACAGATACGCAGTATTTT.

This clone was recorded many times. The V call is TRBV14, the J call TRBJ1-6, with 9 bases that match TRBD1. The CDR3 length is 15 residues. Germline CDR1 and CDR2: SGHDN and FVKESK. V was clipped by 4 bases and J by 7 bases; unmatched bases: 5. CDR3 DNA: TGTGCCAGCAGCCCGACAGGGGGTACGAATTCACCCCTCCACTTT. Translating it yields CASSPTGGTNSPLHF. Looking up the rest from reference TRBV14 and TRBJ1-6 gives the full variable domain: EAGVTQFPSHSVIEKGQTVTLRCDPISGHDNLYWYRRVMGKEIKFLLHFVKESKQDESGMPNNRFLAERTGGTYSTLKVQPAELEDSGVYFCASSPTGGTNSPLHFGNGTRLTVT.

This clone was seen more than once but under ten times. This sequence joins TRBV5-6 and TRBJ2-4; tentatively, D is TRBD2 (6 bases). This CDR3 contains 13 residues. Looked up from germline, CDR1 is SGHDT and CDR2 is YYEEEE. V was cut by 4 bases and J by 10 bases, with 15 bases left in between. CDR3 bases: TGTGCCAGCAGCGTGACCGGGACTCTTATTCAGTACTTC. Translated: CASSVTGTLIQYF.

The rearrangement joins TRBV5-1 to TRBJ2-7; 7 bases fit TRBD1. CDR3 length equals 14 residues. The ends lost 3 bases at V and 2 bases at J; junction bases unmatched: 5. Germline CDR1 and CDR2: SGHRS and YFSETQ. The CDR3 loop reads CASSSPGQTYEQYF. The CDR3 nucleotides read TGCGCCAGCAGCTCCCCGGGACAGACCTACGAGCAGTACTTC.

This chain links TRBV30 with TRBJ2-1; D might be TRBD2 (5 bases). The V and J ends lost 0 bases and 5 bases respectively, with 17 bases between them. Germline V gene data show CDR1 as GTSNPN and CDR2 as SVGIG (reference sequence). There are 16 residues in the CDR3. CDR3 loop: CAWSVRVGSGNNEQFF. The CDR3 nucleotides are TGTGCCTGGAGTGTACGAGTGGGGTCGGGAAACAATGAGCAGTTCTTC.

This chain connects TRBV6-6 to TRBJ2-1; D perhaps matches TRBD2 (5 bases). CDR1 is MNHNY and CDR2 is SVGAGI in the germline V gene (reference sequence). The CDR3 contains 12 residues. V dropped 6 bases and J dropped 7 bases, with 10 bases sitting between them. CDR3 nucleotides: TGTGCCAGCAGCTATAGAGGGAATGAGCAGTTCTTC. Protein sequence: CASSYRGNEQFF.

V gene TRBV5-1 combines with J gene TRBJ2-5; TRBD2 agrees at 9 bases. The V gene's germline CDR1 is SGHRS and CDR2 YFSETQ. The ends lost 1 base at V and 1 base at J; junction bases unmatched: 5. The CDR3 consists of 16 residues. The DNA for the CDR3 is TGCGCCAGCAGCTTGCAGCCAGCGGGAGGCCAAGAGACCCAGTACTTC. Its protein is CASSLQPAGGQETQYF. Variable domain in full (rest from reference TRBV5-1 and TRBJ2-5): KAGVTQTPRYLIKTRGQQVTLSCSPISGHRSVSWYQQTPGQGLQFLFEYFSETQRNKGNFPGRFSGRQFSNSRSEMNVSTLELGDSALYLCASSLQPAGGQETQYFGPGTRLLVL.

The V and J genes are TRBV7-3 and TRBJ2-2; 12 nucleotides align to TRBD2. Germline V CDR1 and CDR2: SGHTA, FQGTGA. This CDR3 spans 17 amino acids. V was clipped by 0 bases and J by 5 bases; unmatched bases: 4. The CDR3 loop is CASSLTLAGGRTGELFF. CDR3 bases: TGTGCCAGCAGCTTAACACTAGCGGGGGGAAGAACCGGGGAGCTGTTTTTT.

The CDR3 loop reads CASSPQVAGANNEQFF. CDR3 bases: TGTGCCAGCTCACCACAGGTGGCGGGAGCTAACAATGAGCAGTTCTTC. The chain joins TRBV18 to TRBJ2-1; 7 bases match TRBD2. The CDR3 totals 16 residues. Trimming removed 1 base from V and 5 bases from J; junction bases left unmatched: 8. Germline V CDR1 and CDR2: KGHSH, LQKENI. Looking up the rest from reference TRBV18 and TRBJ2-1 gives the full variable domain: NAGVMQNPRHLVRRRGQEARLRCSPMKGHSHVYWYRQLPEEGLKFMVYLQKENIIDESGMPKERFSAEFPKEGPSILRIQQVVRGDSAAYFCASSPQVAGANNEQFFGPGTRLTVL.

J is TRBJ1-4 and V is TRBV28; a weak D match, TRBD1 (5 bases). There are 14 residues in the CDR3. Between the trimmed V and J ends, which lost 4 bases and 6 bases, there was a span of 12 bases. The V gene's germline CDR1 is MDHEN and CDR2 SYDVKM. In nucleotides, the CDR3 is TGTGCCAGCAGTTCCACAGGCGAGTATGAAAAACTGTTTTTT. It yields the protein CASSSTGEYEKLFF.

The J gene is TRBJ2-7, the V gene TRBV3-1 (or the pseudogene TRBV3-2), with D possibly TRBD2 on 6 matching bases. Looked up from germline, CDR1 is LGHDT and CDR2 is YNNKEL (reference sequence). Trimming took off 1 base at V and 12 bases at J, with 13 bases between the two ends. The length of the CDR3 is 12 residues. CDR3 amino acids: CASSQVGTAPYF. In DNA form, the CDR3 reads TGTGCCAGCAGCCAAGTAGGGACTGCGCCGTACTTC.

This chain links TRBV19 with TRBJ1-5, with D unclear. Trimming stripped 0 bases from V and 0 bases from J, with 6 bases between. Germline loops: CDR1 LNHDA, CDR2 SQIVND (reference sequence). The CDR3 runs 15 residues. The CDR3 sequence is CASSIDGSSNQPQHF. As DNA, the CDR3 is TGTGCCAGTAGTATAGATGGCAGTAGCAATCAGCCCCAGCATTTT.

The chain couples TRBV27 to TRBJ1-6; D perhaps matches TRBD1 (6 bases). V lost 4 bases, J lost 6 bases, and 19 bases lay in between. CDR1 and CDR2 (germline): MNHEY, SMNVEV (reference sequence). The CDR3 is 17 residues long. This chain's CDR3 is CASSSPQGTSLNSPLHF. The CDR3 nucleotides read TGTGCCAGCAGTTCCCCCCAGGGGACCTCTCTTAATTCACCCCTCCACTTT.

The chain has TRBV3-1 (or the pseudogene TRBV3-2) and TRBJ1-5; D is ambiguous. Germline V gene data show CDR1 as LGHDT and CDR2 as YNNKEL (reference sequence). The CDR3 has 15 amino acids. The germline V and J ends were trimmed by 2 bases and 0 bases, with 8 bases remaining between them. The CDR3 sequence: CASSQMGSSNQPQHF. The CDR3 DNA reads as TGTGCCAGCAGCCAAATGGGGAGTAGCAATCAGCCCCAGCATTTT.

The chain is built from TRBV5-1 and TRBJ1-4; 8 bases line up with TRBD1. Trimming at V came to 4 bases and at J to 7 bases, leaving 12 bases not matched to a gene. CDR3 length: 16 amino acids. The germline gives CDR1 SGHRS, CDR2 YFSETQ. CDR3 region: CASSLSGQGVGEKLFF. In nucleotides, the CDR3 is TGCGCCAGCAGCCTTAGTGGACAGGGCGTGGGTGAAAAACTGTTTTTT.

The chain is built from TRBV18 and TRBJ1-3; D call uncertain. The CDR3 loop spans 13 amino acids. Trimming removed 6 bases at V and 8 bases at J, with 14 bases between. Germline CDR1 and CDR2: KGHSH and LQKENI. CDR3: CASSLRHSDTIYF. For the CDR3, the DNA is TGTGCCAGCTCCCTAAGACATTCGGACACCATATATTTT. Supplemented by reference TRBV18 and TRBJ1-3, the full variable domain reads NAGVMQNPRHLVRRRGQEARLRCSPMKGHSHVYWYRQLPEEGLKFMVYLQKENIIDESGMPKERFSAEFPKEGPSILRIQQVVRGDSAAYFCASSLRHSDTIYFGEGSWLTVV.

V usage is TRBV19 and J usage is TRBJ2-3; TRBD2 matches 7 bases. Per the germline V gene, CDR1 is LNHDA and CDR2 is SQIVND (reference sequence). The CDR3 covers 15 residues. The ends lost 9 bases at V and 1 base at J; junction bases unmatched: 10. This chain's CDR3 is CASSEIAGRTDTQYF. The DNA of the CDR3 is TGTGCCAGCTCAGAGATAGCGGGCCGCACAGATACGCAGTATTTT.

The chain combines TRBV19 with TRBJ1-5, with D perhaps TRBD1 (6 bases). Trimming took off 0 bases at V and 6 bases at J, with 12 bases between the two ends. CDR1 LNHDA and CDR2 SQIVND come from the germline V gene (reference sequence). This CDR3 spans 15 amino acids. CDR3 nucleotides: TGTGCCAGTAGTATAGACAGGGGCCAGCGTCAGCCCCAGCATTTT. Encoded protein: CASSIDRGQRQPQHF. The full variable domain, rest sourced from reference TRBV19 and TRBJ1-5, is DGGITQSPKYLFRKEGQNVTLSCEQNLNHDAMYWYRQDPGQGLRLIYYSQIVNDFQKGDIAEGYSVSREKKESFPLTVTSAQKNPTAFYLCASSIDRGQRQPQHFGDGTRLSIL.

This chain joins TRBV5-1 and TRBJ1-2, with 11 bases aligning to TRBD1. This CDR3 spans 15 amino acids. The V segment lost 2 bases and the J segment 7 bases; nucleotides outside the gene matches: 7. Germline CDR1 SGHRS, CDR2 YFSETQ. The CDR3 loop is CASSLPGQGAGGYTF. CDR3 in DNA: TGCGCCAGCAGCTTACCCGGACAGGGGGCTGGTGGCTACACCTTC.

The rearrangement joins TRBV4-3 to TRBJ1-1; 8 bases are shared with TRBD1. This CDR3 is built from 17 residues. Germline V CDR1 and CDR2: LGHNA, YSLEER. V dropped 3 bases and J dropped 1; count of bases not matched to a gene: 10. CDR3 sequence reads: CASSHTLPGTGNTEAFF. CDR3 in DNA: TGCGCCAGCAGCCACACACTCCCCGGGACAGGGAACACTGAAGCTTTCTTT.

The chain is built from TRBV30 and TRBJ1-4, with 7 positions matching TRBD1. The CDR3 covers 14 residues. The V segment lost 2 bases and the J segment 4 bases; nucleotides outside the gene matches: 4. CDR1 GTSNPN and CDR2 SVGIG come from the germline V gene (reference sequence). CDR3 in DNA: TGTGCCTGGAGTCCGACAGGGTATAATGAAAAACTGTTTTTT. It yields the protein CAWSPTGYNEKLFF. Full variable domain (missing parts from reference TRBV30 and TRBJ1-4): SQTIHQWPATLVQPVGSPLSLECTVEGTSNPNLYWYRQAAGRGLQLLFYSVGIGQISSEVPQNLSASRPQDRQFILSSKKLLLSDSGFYLCAWSPTGYNEKLFFGSGTQLSVL.

The rearrangement uses TRBV5-4 and TRBJ1-2; D gene unclear. The CDR3 has 13 amino acids. CDR1 and CDR2 from the germline V gene are SGHNT and YYREEE (reference sequence). Trimming removed 5 bases at V and 0 bases at J, with 8 bases between. CDR3 protein: CASRRVANYGYTF. The CDR3 nucleotides read TGTGCCAGCAGGCGTGTAGCTAACTATGGCTACACCTTC.

The chain couples TRBV5-1 to TRBJ2-3; TRBD2 is a possible D gene (6 bases). Germline CDR1 SGHRS, CDR2 YFSETQ. The CDR3 covers 14 residues. V lost 0 bases to trimming and J lost 5 bases, with 10 bases between them. The DNA for the CDR3 is TGCGCCAGCAGCTTGGAGCTAGCGAGAGATACGCAGTATTTT. Protein sequence: CASSLELARDTQYF.

This chain joins TRBV6-6 and TRBJ2-7, with 10 bases fitting TRBD1. V dropped 5 bases and J dropped 5; count of bases not matched to a gene: 9. CDR1 is MNHNY and CDR2 is SVGAGI in the germline V gene (reference sequence). The CDR3 sequence is 15 residues long. The CDR3 DNA reads as TGTGCCAGCAGTACTTCCGGGACAGGGGAGAACGAGCAGTACTTC. Protein: CASSTSGTGENEQYF.